This T cell receptor beta chain appears in the sequencing data of a study of monozygotic twins with inflammatory bowel disease. TCRdb reprocessed the 5' RACE reads; each CDR3 protein has one entry and no DNA is given. Found here are 90,000 to 110,000 distinct CDR3 sequences; the top ten clones hold under 15%. The TCR originated in a human donor with ulcerative colitis or Crohn's disease, or a healthy co-twin of an affected twin (not recorded which). Sequencing used blood.

CDR3 sequence: CASSEYPSANTGELFF. The rearrangement links TRBV2 to TRBJ2-2. Germline CDR1 reads SNHLY; CDR2 reads FYNNEI. The CDR3 consists of 16 residues.